The 13 T cell receptor beta chains below all came from one sample that was sequenced in a study of CD8 T cells in ankylosing spondylitis. Overall study findings and caveats: What appeared characteristic of ankylosing spondylitis blood was a TCR beta motif of seven to nine highly homologous variants.

The antigens these receptors bind are not known. TCRdb ran MiXCR on the 5' RACE reads and lists one entry per CDR3 protein. There are 700,000 or so distinct CDR3 sequences in the sample; around 20% occur only once, and 15% to 20% lies in the top ten. Specimen: blood, either unsorted or a sorted T cell fraction (not recorded which). The receptors come from a male donor with ankylosing spondylitis.

This clonotype was seen only a few times. The J gene is TRBJ1-3, the V gene TRBV29-1; D is unclear. The CDR3 has 13 amino acids. V was cut by 6 bases and J by 3 bases, with 12 bases left in between. The germline V gene encodes CDR1 SQVTM and CDR2 ANQGSEA. DNA for the CDR3: TGCAGCGTAAAAGGCTGGGTTGGAAACACCATATATTTT. Amino acid sequence: CSVKGWVGNTIYF.

This clonotype was seen more than once but under ten times. The chain carries TRBV6-2 or TRBV6-3 and TRBJ2-4; either TRBD1 or TRBD2 may supply D (5 bases each). The CDR3 has 13 amino acids. CDR1 is MNHEY, CDR2 SVGEGT, per germline. Deletions cut 8 bases from V and 6 bases from J, with 14 bases between. This CDR3 is CASLGPGTNIQYF. CDR3 sequence (DNA): TGTGCCAGCCTCGGGCCAGGGACAAACATTCAGTACTTC.

The genes are TRBV29-1 and TRBJ2-1; D not certain. The germline V gene has CDR1 SQVTM and CDR2 ANQGSEA. The CDR3 is made up of 13 amino acids. Trimming shortened V by 7 bases and J by 10 bases, and 20 bases separated the two germline ends. The CDR3 reads CSASVTTAGEQFF. The CDR3 bases are TGCAGCGCCTCGGTGACGACTGCCGGGGAGCAGTTCTTC.

The genes are TRBV4-2 and TRBJ2-4; D is tentatively TRBD1 or TRBD2 (6 bases each). Germline V lookup: CDR1 LGHNA, CDR2 YNFKEQ. This CDR3 is 16 amino acids long. V lost 3 bases and J 6 bases, leaving 18 bases between the germline ends. CDR3 in DNA: TGTGCCAGCAGCCAGGCACACGGGGGCTCGGGAAACATTCAGTACTTC. Residues: CASSQAHGGSGNIQYF.

This clonotype was seen more than once but under ten times. V and J are TRBV6-2 or TRBV6-3 and TRBJ1-1; D gene uncertain. Trimming took off 9 bases at V and 4 bases at J, with 9 bases between the two ends. The germline V gene has CDR1 MNHEY and CDR2 SVGEGT. There are 11 residues in the CDR3. Here the CDR3 DNA reads TGTGCCAGTCGGGTTAGCACTGAAGCTTTCTTT. It yields the protein CASRVSTEAFF.

The chain combines TRBV29-1 with TRBJ2-1; D not certain. Trimming stripped 4 bases from V and 6 bases from J, with 13 bases between. Germline loops: CDR1 SQVTM, CDR2 ANQGSEA. This CDR3 is built from 13 residues. The CDR3 reads CSVVLQPSNEQFF. CDR3 in DNA: TGCAGCGTTGTCTTGCAACCCAGCAATGAGCAGTTCTTC.

CDR3 DNA: TGTGCCAGTAGTATAAGTGGAAACCCTCGGGAGACCCAGTACTTC. As protein: CASSISGNPRETQYF. The rearrangement uses TRBV19 and TRBJ2-5; D call uncertain. CDR1 is LNHDA, CDR2 SQIVND, per germline (reference sequence). V lost 2 bases and J lost 5, with 15 bases in between. CDR3 length equals 15 residues.

This clonotype occurred a few times. The chain employs TRBV4-2 and TRBJ2-1; D not certain. Trimming took 4 bases from V and 10 from J, leaving 11 bases between them. Germline loops: CDR1 LGHNA, CDR2 YNFKEQ. The CDR3 has 12 amino acids. CDR3 region: CASSLMFQEQFF. The CDR3 DNA reads as TGTGCCAGCAGCCTGATGTTCCAGGAGCAGTTCTTC.

This clonotype was observed a handful of times. The rearrangement joins TRBV20-1 to TRBJ2-7; possibly TRBD2 for D (6 bases). The CDR3 consists of 14 residues. The germline V and J ends were trimmed by 6 bases and 2 bases, with 17 bases remaining between them. The V gene's germline CDR1 is DFQATT and CDR2 SNEGSKA (reference sequence). Here the CDR3 DNA reads TGCAGTGCATCGGAGCGGGCCTTCACCTACGAGCAGTACTTC. It is translated as CSASERAFTYEQYF.

This chain joins TRBV7-9 and TRBJ2-3; the D is unclear. The CDR3 contains 15 residues. Germline CDR1 reads SEHNR; CDR2 reads FQNEAQ (reference sequence). The V and J ends lost 0 bases and 4 bases respectively, with 11 bases between them. Written as DNA, the CDR3 is TGTGCCAGCAGCTTAGCGGGTGCTTACGCAGATACGCAGTATTTT. Its protein product is CASSLAGAYADTQYF.

The rearrangement links TRBV27 to TRBJ1-4; D is perhaps TRBD1 (6 bases). Germline V gene lookup returns CDR1 MNHEY and CDR2 SMNVEV (reference sequence). V was cut by 8 bases and J by 0 bases, with 10 bases left in between. CDR3 length: 14 amino acids. The CDR3 region has the DNA TGTGCCAGCGGTCGACAGGCAACTAATGAAAAACTGTTTTTT. It encodes CASGRQATNEKLFF.

The chain links TRBV20-1 to TRBJ2-7; D gene ambiguous. V was shortened by 0 bases and J by 4 bases, with 7 bases between the two germline ends. Per germline, CDR1 DFQATT and CDR2 SNEGSKA (reference sequence). The CDR3 is 12 residues long. The CDR3 nucleotides are TGCAGTGCTAGAGACCAAAGGTACGAGCAGTACTTC. Its protein product is CSARDQRYEQYF.

The table lists this clonotype with a few counts. The V gene is TRBV11-2, the J gene TRBJ1-5; D remains ambiguous. This CDR3 region has 15 residues. Germline V gene data show CDR1 as SGHAT and CDR2 as FQNNGV. V lost 3 bases and J 3 bases, leaving 12 bases between the germline ends. In nucleotides, the CDR3 is TGTGCCAGCAGCTTTGGACCCTCCATCAATCAGCCCCAGCATTTT. This encodes CASSFGPSINQPQHF.